These 28 T cell receptor beta chains were all obtained from the same sample, sequenced in a study of Ad26.COV2.S vaccination and SARS-CoV-2 variants. As for treatment: around 19 received Ad26.COV2.S at low or high dose, single or two shots; roughly five received placebo; per-sample allocation not given. Sampling was done on day 63 after the first vaccine or placebo injection. This table comes from immunoSEQ multiplex PCR, and its TCRdb copy is limited to in-frame clones, with some not included. The sample includes about 480,000 clones, roughly 89% of them seen just once. The sample in question was peripheral blood, obtained in a trial of Ad26.COV2.S vaccine versus placebo. The source is a person aged 18-65 years who received the Ad26.COV2.S COVID-19 vaccine or a placebo.

This chain connects TRBV24-1 to TRBJ2-3; no reliable D call. The ends were cut back, 4 bases at V and 2 bases at J, with 15 bases in the middle. Germline CDR1 is KGHDR and CDR2 is SFDVKD. The CDR3 totals 16 residues. Here the CDR3 reads CATSDPAAGYTDTQYF. CDR3 nucleotides: TGTGCCACCAGTGACCCCGCGGCCGGATACACAGATACGCAGTATTTT.

The chain couples TRBV7-8 to TRBJ2-2; 7 positions match TRBD2. With V trimmed by 5 bases and J by 6 bases, 12 bases remained unmatched. Germline V lookup: CDR1 SGHVS, CDR2 FQNEAQ. The CDR3 is 16 amino acids. Here the CDR3 DNA reads TGTGCCAGCAGCAAAACCGGGCTAGCGGTACCCGGGGAGCTGTTTTTT. Protein product: CASSKTGLAVPGELFF.

This clone was recorded a few times. The J gene is TRBJ1-6, the V gene TRBV9, with D perhaps matching TRBD1 (5 bases). This CDR3 has 15 residues. The ends were cut back, 4 bases at V and 7 bases at J, with 15 bases in the middle. Germline CDR1 and CDR2: SGDLS and YYNGEE. The CDR3 DNA follows: TGTGCCAGCAGCCCCTGGGACGGCGCAAATTCACCCCTCCACTTT. This gives the protein CASSPWDGANSPLHF.

In regard to this clone: This CDR3 is also generated by other DNA sequences in the sample. This chain links TRBV9 with TRBJ1-2, with a tentative D call TRBD1 (6 bases). The germline V and J ends were trimmed by 0 bases and 3 bases, with 6 bases remaining between them. From germline, CDR1 is SGDLS and CDR2 YYNGEE. This CDR3 has 13 amino acids. The CDR3 loop is CASSVDRDYGYTF. CDR3 coding DNA: TGTGCCAGCAGCGTAGACAGGGACTATGGCTACACCTTC.

V usage is TRBV9 and J usage is TRBJ2-7; 11 nucleotides line up with TRBD1. The length of the CDR3 is 14 residues. Germline V gives CDR1 SGDLS, CDR2 YYNGEE. Trimming at V came to 0 bases and at J to 6 bases, leaving 2 bases not matched to a gene. The CDR3 here is CASSVEDRGREQYF. The CDR3 nucleotides read TGTGCCAGCAGCGTAGAGGACAGGGGGCGCGAGCAGTACTTC.

The V call is TRBV29-1, the J call TRBJ2-1; TRBD2 matches at 8 bases. The CDR3 covers 13 residues. Germline CDR1 and CDR2: SQVTM and ANQGSEA. The ends lost 7 bases at V and 6 bases at J; junction bases unmatched: 8. DNA of the CDR3: TGCAGCGCCCTAGCGGGCCACCCCAATGAGCAGTTCTTC. Encoded protein: CSALAGHPNEQFF.

The chain combines TRBV3-1 (or the pseudogene TRBV3-2) with TRBJ1-2; 7 bases fit TRBD1. Germline loops: CDR1 LGHDT, CDR2 YNNKEL (reference sequence). The CDR3 has 12 amino acids. With V trimmed by 4 bases and J by 7 bases, 3 bases remained unmatched. For the CDR3, the DNA is TGTGCCAGCAGCCCCCACAGGGGTGGCTACACCTTC. Protein product: CASSPHRGGYTF.

This clone was seen only once. This rearrangement joins TRBV4-2 to TRBJ2-2; unclear D gene. The germline V gene has CDR1 LGHNA and CDR2 YNFKEQ. The CDR3 runs 14 residues. Trimming removed 6 bases from V and 0 bases from J, with 8 bases in between. The CDR3 reads CASSTEANTGELFF. CDR3 sequence (DNA): TGTGCCAGCAGTACAGAGGCGAACACCGGGGAGCTGTTTTTT.

The chain carries TRBV21-1 and TRBJ2-7; the DNA was not used to check the table's D call, TRBD2. TRBV21-1 is given as a pseudogene. This CDR3 has 16 residues. The CDR3 spells CASSKATVGNSYEQYF. The DNA for the CDR3 is TGTGCCAGCAGCAAAGCGACGGTCGGGAACTCCTACGAGCAGTACTTC.

The chain is built from TRBV27 and TRBJ2-7; either TRBD1 or TRBD2 may fit D (6 bases each). Trimming stripped 2 bases from V and 2 bases from J, with 13 bases between. CDR3 length: 15 residues. The germline V gene encodes CDR1 MNHEY and CDR2 SMNVEV (reference sequence). The CDR3 reads CASSLIPGAAYEQYF. As DNA, the CDR3 is TGTGCCAGCAGTTTAATCCCGGGGGCGGCCTACGAGCAGTACTTC.

This clone was seen a few times. The chain employs TRBV6-5 and TRBJ1-1; D ambiguous. From germline, CDR1 is MNHEY and CDR2 SVGAGI. Trimming cost V 7 bases and J 4 bases, with 13 bases left between them. CDR3 length: 13 amino acids. The CDR3 DNA reads as TGTGCCAGCACGGCAGGTGTACGCACTGAAGCTTTCTTT. Translating gives CASTAGVRTEAFF.

This clone has just one count. The rearrangement joins TRBV6-5 to TRBJ1-2, with unresolved D. Germline V CDR1 and CDR2: MNHEY, SVGAGI. Trimming left V 2 bases short and J 3 bases short, with 10 bases between. This CDR3 spans 14 amino acids. The CDR3 nucleotides are TGTGCCAGCAGTTACAGGGTCGGGGACTATGGCTACACCTTC. Translated: CASSYRVGDYGYTF.

The chain links TRBV4-3 to TRBJ1-5, with D unclear. V gave up 2 bases and J gave up 6 bases, with 8 bases separating them. The CDR3 runs 13 residues. The germline CDR1 and CDR2 sequences are LGHNA and YSLEER. The CDR3: CASSQWVSQPQHF. The CDR3, as DNA: TGCGCCAGCAGCCAATGGGTAAGTCAGCCCCAGCATTTT.

V and J are TRBV6-5 and TRBJ2-2; the match to TRBD2 covers 7 bases. Trimming cost V 4 bases and J 5 bases; bases outside gene matches: 1. Germline loops: CDR1 MNHEY, CDR2 SVGAGI. The CDR3 is 13 residues long. The CDR3 loop is CASSSGGTGELFF. The CDR3 nucleotides are TGTGCCAGCAGTTCCGGGGGGACCGGGGAGCTGTTTTTT.

In DNA, the CDR3 is TGTGCCAGCATGAGGACAGCAACTAATGAAAAACTGTTTTTT. This codes for CASMRTATNEKLFF. This chain connects TRBV27 to TRBJ1-4, with D maybe TRBD1 (6 bases). The CDR3 totals 14 residues. CDR1 and CDR2 (germline): MNHEY, SMNVEV (reference sequence). With 7 bases removed from V and 0 bases from J, the gap between germline ends came to 9 bases.

With respect to this clone: Distinct nucleotide sequences in the sample also encode this CDR3. This chain joins TRBV9 and TRBJ1-1; D is undetermined. CDR3 length: 12 residues. V lost 2 bases, J lost 3 bases, and 5 bases lay in between. Germline CDR1 SGDLS, CDR2 YYNGEE. In nucleotides, the CDR3 is TGTGCCAGCAGCGTGTCGGACACTGAAGCTTTCTTT. Translation: CASSVSDTEAFF.

V and J are TRBV6-4 and TRBJ1-6; tentatively, D is TRBD1 (6 bases). The ends were cut back, 0 bases at V and 10 bases at J, with 16 bases in the middle. The CDR3 consists of 16 residues. CDR1 is MRHNA and CDR2 is SNTAGT in the germline V gene. CDR3 nucleotides: TGTGCCAGCAGTGACTCTGGGTGGAGGGGGGAATCACCCCTCCACTTT. This codes for CASSDSGWRGESPLHF.

The chain is built from TRBV19 and TRBJ2-1, with no clear D. The CDR3 is 12 residues long. V lost 3 bases and J 4 bases, leaving 4 bases between the germline ends. CDR1 is LNHDA and CDR2 is SQIVND in the germline V gene (reference sequence). The CDR3 DNA follows: TGTGCCAGTAGTATGGGATACAATGAGCAGTTCTTC. It codes for CASSMGYNEQFF.

This CDR3 is CASKGTGTYEQYF. CDR3 DNA: TGTGCCAGCAAAGGGACAGGGACCTACGAGCAGTACTTC. The V and J genes are TRBV28 and TRBJ2-7; TRBD1 matches at 9 bases. The length of the CDR3 is 13 residues. V trimming: 7 bases; J trimming: 2 bases; junction bases outside the gene matches: 3. CDR1 is MDHEN and CDR2 is SYDVKM in the germline V gene.

The J gene is TRBJ1-1, the V gene TRBV11-3, with D possibly being TRBD1 (5 bases). The CDR3 is 13 amino acids. V was trimmed by 5 bases and J by 1 base, leaving 8 bases between them. From germline, CDR1 is SGHNT and CDR2 YENEEA. CDR3 protein: CASSRQSNTEAFF. CDR3 nucleotides: TGTGCCAGCAGCAGACAGTCGAACACTGAAGCTTTCTTT. Combining the CDR3 with reference TRBV11-3 and TRBJ1-1 gives the whole variable domain EAGVVQSPRYKIIEKKQPVAFWCNPISGHNTLYWYLQNLGQGPELLIRYENEEAVDDSQLPKDRFSAERLKGVDSTLKIQPAELGDSAVYLCASSRQSNTEAFFGQGTRLTVV.

V and J are TRBV4-3 and TRBJ2-7; TRBD2 matches at 13 bases. Germline loops: CDR1 LGHNA, CDR2 YSLEER. The CDR3 spans 21 residues. V was clipped by 5 bases and J by 6 bases; unmatched bases: 25. This chain's CDR3 is CASSEASCEPGTSGTAGEQYF. The CDR3 DNA sequence: TGCGCCAGCAGCGAGGCCTCATGCGAACCCGGGACTAGCGGGACCGCGGGCGAGCAGTACTTC.

This clone turned up a few times. The CDR3 sequence is CASSLEGIDQPQHF. The CDR3 DNA sequence: TGTGCCAGCAGCTTAGAAGGGATCGATCAGCCCCAGCATTTT. J is TRBJ1-5 and V is TRBV7-2; D not certain. Trimming removed 1 base at V and 5 bases at J, with 9 bases between. The CDR3 is 14 amino acids. CDR1 and CDR2 (germline): SGHTA, FQGNSA. The variable domain in full, completed from reference TRBV7-2 and TRBJ1-5, reads GAGVSQSPSNKVTEKGKDVELRCDPISGHTALYWYRQSLGQGLEFLIYFQGNSAPDKSGLPSDRFSAERTGGSVSTLTIQRTQQEDSAVYLCASSLEGIDQPQHFGDGTRLSIL.

The DNA of the CDR3 is TGTGCCATCAGACCGGGACAGGGGGCGGGTAGCGGGGAGCTGTTTTTT. The encoded protein is CAIRPGQGAGSGELFF. The V call is TRBV6-6, the J call TRBJ2-2; the match to TRBD1 covers 12 bases. This CDR3 is built from 16 residues. Germline CDR1 is MNHNY and CDR2 is SVGAGI (reference sequence). V shed 10 bases, J shed 7 bases, and the junction held 13 bases outside the gene matches.

This chain links TRBV18 with TRBJ1-3; D is unresolved. The germline V and J ends were trimmed by 3 bases and 6 bases, with 9 bases remaining between them. The CDR3 has 13 residues. Germline values: CDR1 KGHSH, CDR2 LQKENI. The CDR3 region has the DNA TGTGCCAGCTCACCCCCAGTGGTAAACACCATATATTTT. Protein: CASSPPVVNTIYF. Variable domain in full (rest from reference TRBV18 and TRBJ1-3): NAGVMQNPRHLVRRRGQEARLRCSPMKGHSHVYWYRQLPEEGLKFMVYLQKENIIDESGMPKERFSAEFPKEGPSILRIQQVVRGDSAAYFCASSPPVVNTIYFGEGSWLTVV.

The DNA for the CDR3 is TGTGCCAGCAGTTACGTGGGGCTAGCAGACATTCAGTACTTC. As protein: CASSYVGLADIQYF. This chain connects TRBV6-6 to TRBJ2-4; TRBD1 or TRBD2 may be the D gene (5 bases each). Germline V gives CDR1 MNHNY, CDR2 SVGAGI (reference sequence). V gave up 2 bases and J gave up 8 bases, with 13 bases separating them. The CDR3 totals 14 residues.

This clone was counted between two and nine times. The chain combines TRBV6-6 with TRBJ1-6; TRBD1 aligns across 7 bases. The CDR3 is made up of 14 amino acids. CDR1 is MNHNY and CDR2 is SVGAGI in the germline V gene (reference sequence). The V gene end was trimmed by 5 bases and the J gene end by 7 bases; junction bases not matched to a gene: 5. The CDR3 nucleotides are TGTGCCAGCAGTCCCGGGACAGTGAATTCACCCCTCCACTTT. The encoded protein is CASSPGTVNSPLHF.

The chain combines TRBV27 with TRBJ1-1; D call uncertain. The CDR3 extends over 13 amino acids. Per germline, CDR1 MNHEY and CDR2 SMNVEV (reference sequence). V was clipped by 2 bases and J by 7 bases, with 11 bases between them. The CDR3 here is CASSLEVGYEAFF. Here the CDR3 DNA reads TGTGCCAGCAGTTTAGAAGTGGGCTATGAAGCTTTCTTT.

With regard to this clone: A much larger clone sits a single nucleotide away, making a read error possible. The chain's CDR3 is CASSYNTGELFF. DNA for the CDR3: TGTGCCAGTAGTTACAACACCGGGGAGCTGTTTTTT. The genes are TRBV19 and TRBJ2-2; D not resolved. The germline V gene encodes CDR1 LNHDA and CDR2 SQIVND (reference sequence). The V and J ends lost 5 bases and 2 bases respectively, with 3 bases between them. The CDR3 sequence is 12 residues long.